This T cell receptor beta chain is drawn from a study of T cell responses to AZD1222 COVID-19 vaccine. Clones were sequenced by immunoSEQ multiplex PCR, and TCRdb holds only the in-frame ones, with some missing. This sample has 100,000 to 150,000 clones, with over 75% found just once. The ends were cut back, 1 base at V and 2 bases at J, with 9 bases in the middle. Germline V gene sequence: CDR1 SNHLY, CDR2 FYNNEI. This CDR3 has 14 amino acids. Whole-study results and caveats: CD4 TCRs linked to vaccination spanned spike, dominating at 160-218 and 743-854. There were mostly white British donors and more females than males, and clonal diversity was possibly underestimated. Elevations in Spike-specific TCR breadth and depth followed administration of two AZD1222 doses.

Remarks on this clone: Its matching antigen is unknown.

This clonotype originated in an adult who received the MenACWY meningococcal vaccine as a control. Sequenced here: peripheral blood, sampled 28 days after the second dose of the MenACWY control vaccine. The V gene is TRBV2, the J gene TRBJ2-7; D perhaps matches TRBD1 (6 bases). CDR3 sequence reads: CASSEEGGTYEQYV. The DNA for the CDR3 is TGTGCCAGCAGTGAAGAAGGGGGTACCTACGAGCAGTACGTC.